This T cell receptor beta chain was recorded in a study of cytomegalovirus exposure and HLA in healthy donors (TCRdb year 2017). For the study in its entirety: According to an earlier analysis of several hundred of the donors, roughly 180 million T cells yielded approximately 120 million unique TCR beta sequences and about 280 Gb of sequence data. The number of typed donors differed by locus: about 620-630 for A, B, C, DRB1 and DQB1; roughly 510 for DQA1; about 600 for DPA1; and 400 to 480 for DPB1. Alongside the repertoire data, information on donor age, sex, ethnicity and CMV serostatus was compiled. Among the roughly 390 genotyped donors, approximately 76% belonged to the genetic ancestry cluster associated with self-reported Caucasian donors. A later analysis re-analyzed previously published TCR beta repertoires from 660 or so donors and added high-resolution HLA genotyping to study TCR occurrence patterns. Approximately 300 gigabases of sequencing data and 70 million to 95 million unique TCR sequences made up an early release that covered several hundred HLA-typed donors. The aim of the study was to test whether cataloging public T cell receptors could identify signatures of past pathogen exposure. A handful of DR-DQ haplotypes were handled as single units for association and clustering because linkage in the cohort was strong. Class I and class II HLA loci were covered by the typing at four-digit resolution. Using immunosequencing, the study profiled T cell repertoires from some 670 subjects and related those repertoires to cytomegalovirus serostatus. Every discovery cohort repertoire had been produced on one sequencing platform. Rather than using new phenotypic data, the later analysis identified candidate immune exposures from TCR beta sequences and from how often those sequences occurred across donors. A later genetic analysis used genome-wide SNP genotypes for about 60% of the roughly 700 donors, treating that subset as a discovery cohort. In an earlier analysis of 550 to 700 of the donors, high-throughput TCR beta sequencing was used to judge whether each TCR beta V gene segment behaved as functional or pseudogenic. Across approximately 420 genotyped donors of the cohort, an average of about 240,000 unique TCR beta nucleotide sequences per donor were sequenced, and 15% to 20% of those sequences were non-productive. In addition to the first cohort of 666 subjects, a separate validation cohort of 130 or so different subjects was used. To predict cytomegalovirus infection status, the study combined high-throughput TCR immunosequencing, statistical association of individual TCRs with disease status, and machine learning. The paper's findings and limits, for the study overall: Specific HLA alleles were associated with about 17,000 TCR beta sequences at a false discovery rate of 0.05 in a later analysis. Across donors, most TCR sequences were observed very rarely, whereas some public TCRs were present in many individuals. According to the authors, the approach could potentially be generalized to other disease states and immunological phenotypes. Three of the identified cytomegalovirus-associated TCR beta chains were confirmed in vitro to be specific for cytomegalovirus antigens. A total of about 150 TCR beta chains were listed by the study as associated with cytomegalovirus. Correlated functional status among segregating V segments might reflect linkage disequilibrium, but an unknown experimental factor could not be ruled out. V-gene and J-gene trimming of TCR beta chains was associated with a missense DCLRE1C variant in a later genetic analysis, and the association was replicated in an independent cohort. Sequencing depth was assumed to be roughly uniform across donors in the presence/absence analyses, though that assumption may not hold. A further reported finding was that TCR beta sequences accurately predicted the HLA-A and HLA-B alleles for most subjects in the first cohort. Because HLA typing was missing for some donors at each locus, association tests included only the typed subset. A cluster of highly shared sequence variants was judged likely to be a technical artifact of the sequencing pipeline. About 15 rarely observed V segments, including chromosome 9 orphons, were excluded from the earlier analysis of 550 to 700 of the donors because counts were too low. According to a later genetic analysis, donors in an Asian-associated ancestry cluster had fewer N-insertions in productive TCRs than the approximately 670-donor mean. A later analysis reported that several top co-occurrence clusters appeared linked to parvovirus B19, influenza, CMV and Epstein-Barr virus. The 87-base-pair reads could not distinguish some IMGT-functional V segments, including TRBV6-2 and TRBV6-3, so those segments were excluded. In a later analysis, HLA-associated TCR beta chains were found to be more clonally expanded and to have lower generation probabilities than equally common non-associated chains. Only TCR beta chains were sequenced in this cohort, and the absence of alpha or paired-chain data limited detectable features. In a later analysis, TCR association rates were found to vary across HLA loci, with the most associated TCRs seen for DRB1 alleles and the fewest for HLA-C alleles. Strong co-occurrence of HLA alleles, especially DR and DQ, made assigning TCR associations to individual alleles difficult. According to a later analysis, most CMV-associated TCR beta chains appeared to be HLA-restricted, and the HLA associations seemed to be driven largely by CMV exposure. Immune exposure information for the cohort was limited to CMV serostatus. Cytomegalovirus status was reported to be diagnosed by the classifier with high specificity and sensitivity in both the original and validation cohorts. An earlier analysis of approximately 600 of the donors showed that most TCR beta V segments appeared in productive rearrangements either about 90% or about 30% of the time, which broadly matched IMGT annotations.

The CDR3 starts with the cysteine, ends with the phenylalanine, and has 16 residues. Left in the record is the CDR3 DNA by itself, 48 bases read in frame from the first base. The germline V and J ends show losses of 4 bases and 5 bases respectively, and no gene match explains 9 bases of the junction. The germline V gene yields SGHDT for CDR1 and YYEEEE for CDR2. The library was prepared using the immunoSEQ multiplex PCR assay. For the multiplex PCR, a mixture combining 60 forward primers for TCR Vbeta segments and 13 reverse primers for TCR Jbeta segments was used. Amplification of the CDR3 region of rearranged TCR beta genes was performed with a multiplex PCR assay on genomic DNA. On the Illumina HiSeq System, the amplified TCR beta libraries were sequenced as 87-base-pair reads. As for the original processing: A later analysis counted around 72 million unique TCR beta chains across the 600 to 850 repertoires, and some 12 million of these chains were shared by at least two donors. Raw reads were error-corrected and collapsed into unique sequences with a nearest-neighbor algorithm that merged closely related sequences to remove PCR and sequencing errors. To assign V, D and J gene segments, CDR3 sequences were aligned to IMGT reference sequences. For a sequence to be retained, a match of at least six nucleotides to both a V gene segment and a J gene segment was required. A rearrangement was called productive if the CDR3 had no stop codons and remained in frame with V and J, and every other rearrangement was called non-productive. Following IMGT convention, CDR3 was defined as the stretch from the second conserved V-encoded cysteine to the conserved J-encoded phenylalanine. Sequences without an unambiguous match to a single V gene segment were excluded from the earlier analysis of approximately 600 of the donors. An earlier analysis of several hundred of the donors called V segments functional above 56.7% productive rearrangements and segregating when the between-donor standard deviation exceeded 5%. A statistical classification framework was built to diagnose cytomegalovirus status from the catalog of TCR beta chain sequences. In a later analysis, V and J genes were assigned by comparing TCR nucleotide sequences against IMGT/GENE-DB human TR gene sequences. Using the TCRdist pipeline, a later analysis assigned CDR3 sequences along with most-parsimonious VDJ recombination scenarios. In a later analysis, each TCR beta chain was defined by its CDR3 amino acid sequence together with its V-gene family, and reads without a unique V-gene family were excluded. A later analysis removed roughly 590 highly shared, low-generation-probability nucleotide sequences to deal with suspected cross-contamination and a sequencing artifact. In a later analysis, a clonal expansion index for each public chain was calculated from normalized within-repertoire ranks of inferred template counts. A later analysis computed generation probabilities with a VDJ recombination model fitted to out-of-frame rearrangements, and checked the results against IGoR. A later analysis scored TCR-TCR, TCR-HLA and TCR-CMV co-occurrence with hypergeometric tests, applying a repertoire-size bias correction to TCR pairs. False discovery rates were estimated in a later analysis by permuting HLA or CMV assignments 20 times. In a later analysis, co-occurring TCRs were grouped using DBSCAN, with TCRdist sequence similarity added in when clustering inside HLA-allele-positive subsets. Repertoires with fewer than 30,000 or more than 120,000 public chains, plus five repertoires with anomalous nucleotide sharing, were excluded from co-occurrence clustering. This immuneACCESS table, as held by TCRdb, lists in-frame sequences with V and J called but not all clones. Of the missing ones, under half trace to an unresolved V gene in checked studies; the others have no known cause. V and J calls and clone size are copied from that table; D and trimming were computed from the DNA. Across this sample there are around 200,000 clones, with roughly 80% seen only once. The ten largest clonotypes hold approximately 3.9% of the sample.

This clone was detected only a few times. No antigen is known for it. No qualities accompany the bases; no much larger clone lies one base away. The cohort was made up of around 720 healthy bone marrow donors. At the time of sampling, all cohort members were nominally healthy, though unrecorded immune exposures were likely present. The donor tested CMV seronegative and was one of the 352 seronegative cohort members. Every donor gave a peripheral blood sample, and the peripheral blood mononuclear cells from that sample were used for TCR beta sequencing. Genomic DNA was extracted from the blood cell samples with the Qiagen DNeasy Blood Extraction Kit.

The sample consisted of PBMCs. The receptor comes from a man between 50 and 59 years old in good health and CMV-seronegative. The chain links TRBV5-6 with TRBJ1-1; 12 bases in the middle match TRBD1. The DNA sequence is as follows: TGTGCCAGCAGCCGAAAAGGGACAGGGGGCAGAACTGAAGCTTTCTTT. Its coded protein is CASSRKGTGGRTEAFF.